This TCR beta chain was captured by sequencing in a study of lymphopenia after photon versus proton radiotherapy. Overall study findings and caveats: Photon-treated patients lost naive T cells and TCR diversity; proton-treated stayed stable. Only patients who died were analyzed for survival; proton advantage is unproven. A bigger post-nadir fall in TCR diversity correlated inversely with survival time in deceased patients.

There are 16 residues in the CDR3. The ends were cut back, 2 bases at V and 6 bases at J, with 20 bases in the middle. From germline, CDR1 is MNHEY and CDR2 SVGAGI. To note about this clone: Antigen specificity is unknown.

The protocol was immunoSEQ multiplex PCR, while the TCRdb copy is restricted to in-frame clones and leaves out a portion. The sample consists of 10,000 to 15,000 clones, roughly 90% of them appearing once. The gene calls are TRBV6-5 and TRBJ2-7; TRBD2 is a possible D gene (6 bases). This TCR derives from a man aged 55 to 70 with pancreatic cancer. The sample consisted of peripheral blood, taken from a patient treated with proton-based radiotherapy. The CDR3 loop reads CASSYLGAGTSTEQYF. Here the CDR3 DNA reads TGTGCCAGCAGTTACCTTGGAGCCGGGACTTCGACCGAGCAGTACTTC.